This entry lists 14 T cell receptor beta chains sequenced from one sample in a study of blood T cell repertoires in COVID-19. Only in-frame clones appear in the TCRdb table, and some are missing; sequencing was by immunoSEQ multiplex PCR. The profile shows around 250,000 clones, approximately 85% of them singletons. Sequences were obtained from PBMCs or T cells enriched from blood (not recorded which). These receptors were obtained from a woman aged 50 to 60 who had recovered from COVID-19.

This clone was seen more than once but under ten times. Written as DNA, the CDR3 is TGTGCCAGTAGTATGATGACAGGGGCCGAGAGTCAGCCCCAGCATTTT. It is translated as CASSMMTGAESQPQHF. V is TRBV19 and J is TRBJ1-5; the match to TRBD1 covers 8 bases. Germline assignment: CDR1 LNHDA and CDR2 SQIVND (reference sequence). This CDR3 region has 16 residues. Trimming removed 3 bases from V and 6 bases from J; junction bases left unmatched: 10.

The rearrangement links TRBV30 to TRBJ2-2; 8 positions match TRBD2. Germline trimming cut 2 bases from V and 5 bases from J; bases unmatched to any gene: 4. Per germline, CDR1 GTSNPN and CDR2 SVGIG (reference sequence). CDR3 length equals 14 residues. This CDR3 reads CAWSRLAGTGELFF. The CDR3, as DNA: TGTGCCTGGAGTCGCTTAGCGGGAACCGGGGAGCTGTTTTTT.

The chain carries TRBV2 and TRBJ1-6, with 10 bases matching TRBD1. Germline CDR1 is SNHLY and CDR2 is FYNNEI. The CDR3 is 14 residues long. With V trimmed by 9 bases and J by 6 bases, 5 bases remained unmatched. CDR3 DNA: TGTGCCAGTTTTCGGGACAGGGGTAATTCACCCCTCCACTTT. It yields the protein CASFRDRGNSPLHF. Together with reference TRBV2 and TRBJ1-6, the CDR3 gives the full variable domain: EPEVTQTPSHQVTQMGQEVILRCVPISNHLYFYWYRQILGQKVEFLVSFYNNEISEKSEIFDDQFSVERPDGSNFTLKIRSTKLEDSAMYFCASFRDRGNSPLHFGNGTRLTVT.

On this clone: Other DNA sequences in the same sample also yield this CDR3. V usage is TRBV2 and J usage is TRBJ2-5, with TRBD1 identical over 9 bases. The germline gives CDR1 SNHLY, CDR2 FYNNEI. This CDR3 is 14 amino acids long. V gave up 5 bases and J gave up 5 bases; unmatched junction bases: 6. The DNA of the CDR3 is TGTGCCAGCAGTCCCACAGGGGGCAGGGAGACCCAGTACTTC. Protein sequence: CASSPTGGRETQYF.

This CDR3 is CASRALDRDRNEQYF. The DNA for the CDR3 is TGTGCCAGCAGAGCGCTCGACAGGGATAGGAACGAGCAGTACTTC. This chain joins TRBV21-1 and TRBJ2-7; the D call in the table, TRBD1, was not verified against the DNA. TRBV21-1 represents a pseudogene. The CDR3 runs to 15 residues.

V and J are TRBV28 and TRBJ1-4; 8 nucleotides agree with TRBD1. The junction had 13 bases not matched to a gene; V was cut back by 3 bases and J by 4 bases. The CDR3 has 18 residues. Germline V gene lookup returns CDR1 MDHEN and CDR2 SYDVKM. The chain's CDR3 is CASSFSSGGAGFNEKLFF. The DNA for the CDR3 is TGTGCCAGCAGTTTCAGTTCAGGGGGCGCAGGGTTTAATGAAAAACTGTTTTTT.

The V and J genes are TRBV6-2 or TRBV6-3 and TRBJ2-7; 7 positions agree with TRBD1. The V gene end was trimmed by 1 base and the J gene end by 2 bases; junction bases not matched to a gene: 11. The CDR3 runs 17 residues. Germline V gene lookup returns CDR1 MNHEY and CDR2 SVGEGT. The CDR3 DNA reads TGTGCCAGCAGTTACTTTGGCACTGGGACAGCACCCTACGAGCAGTACTTC. Its translation is CASSYFGTGTAPYEQYF.

In its sample, this clone was seen a few times. The J gene is TRBJ1-2, the V gene TRBV5-5; maybe TRBD1 (5 bases). Trimming removed 4 bases from V and 5 bases from J, with 18 bases in between. Germline V lookup: CDR1 SGHKS, CDR2 YYEKEE (reference sequence). This CDR3 contains 15 residues. The CDR3, as DNA: TGTGCCAGCAGCGTTTCGGGCAGGGAACCATATGGCTACACCTTC. Translated, it gives CASSVSGREPYGYTF.

The CDR3 DNA sequence: TGTGCCAGCAGTATCCGGGACTCCCGTCAGCCCCAGCATTTT. This translates into CASSIRDSRQPQHF. The chain couples TRBV27 to TRBJ1-5; maybe TRBD1 (5 bases). V lost 5 bases to trimming and J lost 6 bases, with 14 bases between them. CDR1 and CDR2 (germline): MNHEY, SMNVEV (reference sequence). The CDR3 spans 14 residues.

In this sample, this clone turned up once. The V call is TRBV5-1, the J call TRBJ1-1; D is ambiguous. The V and J ends lost 3 bases and 5 bases respectively, with 11 bases between them. Germline CDR1 SGHRS, CDR2 YFSETQ. The CDR3 sequence is 13 residues long. The CDR3 loop reads CASSSYSATEAFF. CDR3 bases: TGCGCCAGCAGCTCATATAGTGCTACTGAAGCTTTCTTT.

The rearrangement links TRBV7-3 to TRBJ2-5; TRBD2 is a possible D gene (5 bases). The CDR3 has 13 residues. The germline gives CDR1 SGHTA, CDR2 FQGTGA. The germline V and J ends were trimmed by 5 bases and 5 bases, with 12 bases remaining between them. The CDR3 nucleotides read TGTGCCAGCAGCAAACGGGGAGACGAGACCCAGTACTTC. It translates to CASSKRGDETQYF.

This rearrangement joins TRBV7-2 to TRBJ2-1; 8 bases line up with TRBD2. After removal of 6 bases from V and 5 bases from J, the junction contained 12 bases not matched to a gene. Per germline, CDR1 SGHTA and CDR2 FQGNSA. CDR3 size: 16 residues. For the CDR3, the DNA is TGTGCCAGCAGGCTTAATCCGGGAGGGTTAAACAATGAGCAGTTCTTC. Encoded protein: CASRLNPGGLNNEQFF.

This chain uses TRBV9 with TRBJ2-1; 8 bases line up with TRBD2. V trimming: 4 bases; J trimming: 0 bases; junction bases outside the gene matches: 3. In germline, CDR1 is SGDLS, CDR2 YYNGEE. The CDR3 runs 15 residues. CDR3 nucleotide sequence: TGTGCCAGCAGCTTGAGCGGGAGCTCCTACAATGAGCAGTTCTTC. It encodes CASSLSGSSYNEQFF.

This chain uses TRBV9 with TRBJ2-3, with D maybe TRBD2 (5 bases). V was cut by 0 bases and J by 8 bases, with 10 bases left in between. The CDR3 spans 13 residues. CDR1 is SGDLS and CDR2 is YYNGEE in the germline V gene. The CDR3 DNA sequence: TGTGCCAGCAGCGTAGATAAGGAGGTTACGCAGTATTTT. It encodes CASSVDKEVTQYF.